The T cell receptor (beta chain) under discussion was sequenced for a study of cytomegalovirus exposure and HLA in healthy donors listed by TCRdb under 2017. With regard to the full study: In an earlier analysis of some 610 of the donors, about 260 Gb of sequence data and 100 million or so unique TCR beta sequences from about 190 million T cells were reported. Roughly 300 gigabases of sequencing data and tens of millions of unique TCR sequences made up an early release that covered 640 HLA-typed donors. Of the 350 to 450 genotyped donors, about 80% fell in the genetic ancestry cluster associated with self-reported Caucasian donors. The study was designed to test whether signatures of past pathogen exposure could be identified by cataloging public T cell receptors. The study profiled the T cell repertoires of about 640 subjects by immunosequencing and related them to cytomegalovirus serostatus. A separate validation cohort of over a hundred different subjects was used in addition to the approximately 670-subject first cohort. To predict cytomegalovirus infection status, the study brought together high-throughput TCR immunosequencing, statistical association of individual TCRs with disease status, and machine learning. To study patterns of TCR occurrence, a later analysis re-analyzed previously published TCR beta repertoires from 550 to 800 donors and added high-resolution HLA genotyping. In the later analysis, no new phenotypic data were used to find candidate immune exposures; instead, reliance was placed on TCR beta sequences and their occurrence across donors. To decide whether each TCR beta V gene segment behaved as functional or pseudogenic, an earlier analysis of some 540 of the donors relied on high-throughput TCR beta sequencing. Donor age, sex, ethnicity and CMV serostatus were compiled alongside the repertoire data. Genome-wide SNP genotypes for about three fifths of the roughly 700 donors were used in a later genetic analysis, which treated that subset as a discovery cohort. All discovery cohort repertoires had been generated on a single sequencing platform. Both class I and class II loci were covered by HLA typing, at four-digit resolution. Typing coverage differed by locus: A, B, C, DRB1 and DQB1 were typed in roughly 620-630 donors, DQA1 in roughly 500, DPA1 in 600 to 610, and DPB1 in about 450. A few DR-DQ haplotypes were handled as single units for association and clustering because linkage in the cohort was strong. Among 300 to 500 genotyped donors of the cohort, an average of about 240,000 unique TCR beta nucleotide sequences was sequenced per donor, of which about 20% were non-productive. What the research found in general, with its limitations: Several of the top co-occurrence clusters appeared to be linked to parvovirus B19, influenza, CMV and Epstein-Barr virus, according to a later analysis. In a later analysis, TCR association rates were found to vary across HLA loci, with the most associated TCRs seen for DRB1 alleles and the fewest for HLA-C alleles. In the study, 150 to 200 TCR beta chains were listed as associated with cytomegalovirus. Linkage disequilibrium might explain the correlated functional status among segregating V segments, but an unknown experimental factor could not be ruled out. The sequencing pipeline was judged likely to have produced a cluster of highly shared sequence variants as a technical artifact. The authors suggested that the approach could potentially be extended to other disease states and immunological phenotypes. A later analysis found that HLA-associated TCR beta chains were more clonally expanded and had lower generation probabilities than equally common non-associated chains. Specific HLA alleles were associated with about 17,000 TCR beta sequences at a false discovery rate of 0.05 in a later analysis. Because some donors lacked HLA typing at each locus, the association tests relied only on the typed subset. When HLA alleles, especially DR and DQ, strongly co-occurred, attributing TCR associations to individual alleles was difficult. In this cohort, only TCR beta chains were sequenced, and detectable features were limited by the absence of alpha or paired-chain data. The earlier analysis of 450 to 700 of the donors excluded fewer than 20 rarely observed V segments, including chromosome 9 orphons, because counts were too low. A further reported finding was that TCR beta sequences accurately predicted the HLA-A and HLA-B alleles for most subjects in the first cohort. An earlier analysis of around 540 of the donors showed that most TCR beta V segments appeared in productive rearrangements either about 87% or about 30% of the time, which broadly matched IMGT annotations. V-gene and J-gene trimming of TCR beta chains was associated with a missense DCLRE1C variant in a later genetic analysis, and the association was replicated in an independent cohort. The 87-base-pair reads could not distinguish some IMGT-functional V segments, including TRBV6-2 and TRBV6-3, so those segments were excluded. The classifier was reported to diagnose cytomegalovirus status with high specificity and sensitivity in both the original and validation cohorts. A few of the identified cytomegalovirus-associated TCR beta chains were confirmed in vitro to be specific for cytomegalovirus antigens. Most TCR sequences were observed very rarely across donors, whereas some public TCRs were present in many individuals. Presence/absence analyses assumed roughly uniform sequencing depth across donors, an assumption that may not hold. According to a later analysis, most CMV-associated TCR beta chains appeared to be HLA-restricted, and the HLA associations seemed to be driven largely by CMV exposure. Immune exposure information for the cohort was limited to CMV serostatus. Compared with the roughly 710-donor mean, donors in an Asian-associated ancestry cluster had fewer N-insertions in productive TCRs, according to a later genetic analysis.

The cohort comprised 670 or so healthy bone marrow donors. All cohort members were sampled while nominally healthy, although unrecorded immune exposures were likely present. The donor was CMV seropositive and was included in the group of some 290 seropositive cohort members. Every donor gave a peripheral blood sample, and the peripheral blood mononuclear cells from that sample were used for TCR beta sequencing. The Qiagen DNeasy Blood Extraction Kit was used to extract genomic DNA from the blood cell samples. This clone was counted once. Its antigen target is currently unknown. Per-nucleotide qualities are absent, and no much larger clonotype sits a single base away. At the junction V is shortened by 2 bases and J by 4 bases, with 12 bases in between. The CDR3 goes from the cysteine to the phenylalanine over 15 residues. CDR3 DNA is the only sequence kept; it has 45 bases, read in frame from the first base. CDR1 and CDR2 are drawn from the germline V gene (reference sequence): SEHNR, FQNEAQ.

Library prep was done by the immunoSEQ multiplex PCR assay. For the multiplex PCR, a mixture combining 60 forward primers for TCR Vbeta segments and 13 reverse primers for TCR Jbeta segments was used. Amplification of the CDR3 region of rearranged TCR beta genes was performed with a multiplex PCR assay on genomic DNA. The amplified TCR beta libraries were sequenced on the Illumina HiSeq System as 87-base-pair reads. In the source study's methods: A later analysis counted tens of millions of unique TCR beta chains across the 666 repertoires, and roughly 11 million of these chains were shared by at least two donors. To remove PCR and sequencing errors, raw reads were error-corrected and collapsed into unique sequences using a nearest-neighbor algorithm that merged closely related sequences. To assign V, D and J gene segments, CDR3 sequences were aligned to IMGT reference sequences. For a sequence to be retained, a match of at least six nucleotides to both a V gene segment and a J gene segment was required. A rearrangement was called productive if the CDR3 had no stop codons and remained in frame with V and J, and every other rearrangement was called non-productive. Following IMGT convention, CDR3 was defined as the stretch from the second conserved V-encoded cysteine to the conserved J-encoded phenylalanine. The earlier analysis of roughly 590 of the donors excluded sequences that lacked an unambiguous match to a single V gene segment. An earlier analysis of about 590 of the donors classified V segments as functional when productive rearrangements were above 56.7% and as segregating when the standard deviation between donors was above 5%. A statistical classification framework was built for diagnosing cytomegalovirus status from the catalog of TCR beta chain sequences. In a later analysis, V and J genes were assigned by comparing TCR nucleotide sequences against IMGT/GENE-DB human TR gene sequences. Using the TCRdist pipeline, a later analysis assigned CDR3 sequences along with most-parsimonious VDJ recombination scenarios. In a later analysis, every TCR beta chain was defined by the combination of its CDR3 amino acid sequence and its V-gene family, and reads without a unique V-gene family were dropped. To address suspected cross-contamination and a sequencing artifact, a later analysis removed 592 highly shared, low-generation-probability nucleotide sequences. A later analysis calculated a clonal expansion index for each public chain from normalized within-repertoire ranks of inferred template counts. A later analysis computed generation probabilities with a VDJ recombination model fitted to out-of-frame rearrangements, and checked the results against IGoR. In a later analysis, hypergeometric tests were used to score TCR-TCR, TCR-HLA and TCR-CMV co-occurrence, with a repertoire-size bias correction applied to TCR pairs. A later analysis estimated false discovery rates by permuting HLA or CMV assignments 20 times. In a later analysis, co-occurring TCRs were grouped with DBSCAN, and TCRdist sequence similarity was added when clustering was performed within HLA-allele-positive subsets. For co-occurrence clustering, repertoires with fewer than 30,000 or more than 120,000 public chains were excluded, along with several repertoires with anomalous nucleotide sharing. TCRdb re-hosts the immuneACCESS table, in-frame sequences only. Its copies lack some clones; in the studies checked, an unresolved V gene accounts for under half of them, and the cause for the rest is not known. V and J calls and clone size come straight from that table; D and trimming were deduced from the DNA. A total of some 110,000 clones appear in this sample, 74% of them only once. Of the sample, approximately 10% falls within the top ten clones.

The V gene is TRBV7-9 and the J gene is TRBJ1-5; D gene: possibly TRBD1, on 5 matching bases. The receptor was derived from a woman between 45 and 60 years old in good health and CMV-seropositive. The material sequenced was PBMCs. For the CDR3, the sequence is CASSLYQGGNQPQHF. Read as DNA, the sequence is TGTGCCAGCAGCTTATACCAGGGCGGAAATCAGCCCCAGCATTTT. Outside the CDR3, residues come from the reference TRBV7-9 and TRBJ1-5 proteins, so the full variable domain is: DTGVSQNPRHKITKRGQNVTFRCDPISEHNRLYWYRQTLGQGPEFLTYFQNEAQLEKSRLLSDRFSAERPKGSFSTLEIQRTEQGDSAMYLCASSLYQGGNQPQHFGDGTRLSIL.